The 17 T cell receptor beta chains given below trace back to one sample, sequenced in a study of cytomegalovirus exposure and HLA in healthy donors. The PCR had 60 Vbeta and 13 Jbeta primers. The repertoire was sequenced with immunoSEQ multiplex PCR; TCRdb's copy has only in-frame clones and lacks some. The sample holds approximately 97,000 clones, about 86% seen once. Specimen: PBMCs. These receptors all stem from an older woman in good health and CMV-seropositive.

This chain connects TRBV5-1 to TRBJ2-1, with TRBD2 identical over 10 bases. The CDR3 is made up of 15 amino acids. Germline V lookup: CDR1 SGHRS, CDR2 YFSETQ. With 4 bases clipped from V and 6 bases from J, the junction kept 7 bases outside the gene matches. The CDR3: CASSGLAGASNEQFF. The CDR3 DNA reads TGCGCCAGCAGCGGTCTAGCGGGAGCCAGCAATGAGCAGTTCTTC.

The chain carries TRBV16 and TRBJ2-4; TRBD2 agrees at 12 bases. CDR3 size: 17 residues. V lost 4 bases to trimming and J lost 5 bases; unmatched junction nucleotides: 9. The germline V gene encodes CDR1 KGHSY and CDR2 FQNENV. As DNA, the CDR3 is TGTGCCAGCAGCCCTACCGGGACTAGCGGGCCTCAAAACATTCAGTACTTC. It is translated as CASSPTGTSGPQNIQYF.

The chain joins TRBV6-5 to TRBJ1-1, with D maybe TRBD1 (6 bases). Trimming stripped 7 bases from V and 7 bases from J, with 19 bases between. Germline assignment: CDR1 MNHEY and CDR2 SVGAGI. CDR3 length: 14 amino acids. CDR3 loop: CASTPPGGADEAFF. The CDR3 DNA reads TGTGCCAGCACCCCGCCTGGGGGGGCGGATGAAGCTTTCTTT.

V is TRBV18 and J is TRBJ1-5, with D possibly TRBD1 on 5 matching bases. This CDR3 has 13 residues. CDR1 is KGHSH and CDR2 is LQKENI in the germline V gene. The V gene lost 3 bases and the J gene lost 6 bases, with 9 bases spanning the gap. The CDR3 DNA follows: TGTGCCAGCTCACCCGAAGGGGTTCAGCCCCAGCATTTT. This translates into CASSPEGVQPQHF. The variable domain in full, with the rest retrieved from reference TRBV18 and TRBJ1-5, is NAGVMQNPRHLVRRRGQEARLRCSPMKGHSHVYWYRQLPEEGLKFMVYLQKENIIDESGMPKERFSAEFPKEGPSILRIQQVVRGDSAAYFCASSPEGVQPQHFGDGTRLSIL.

The chain joins TRBV7-8 to TRBJ2-4; no firm D call. Per the germline V gene, CDR1 is SGHVS and CDR2 is FQNEAQ. V gave up 2 bases and J gave up 5 bases, with 13 bases separating them. This CDR3 is 15 amino acids long. The CDR3 loop reads CASSLYTVRENIQYF. CDR3 DNA sequence: TGTGCCAGCAGCTTATACACAGTCCGCGAAAACATTCAGTACTTC.

The chain combines TRBV6-6 with TRBJ2-5; D gene uncertain. The J call may be in error: the DNA end matches TRBJ2-7 better. CDR1 and CDR2 from the germline V gene are MNHNY and SVGAGI (reference sequence). This CDR3 contains 11 residues. The CDR3: CASSSDYEQYF. For the CDR3, the DNA is TGTGCCAGCAGTTCCGACTACGAGCAGTACTTC.

The V call is TRBV5-4, the J call TRBJ1-1; TRBD1 agrees at 7 bases. CDR1 and CDR2 from the germline V gene are SGHNT and YYREEE (reference sequence). The CDR3 loop spans 14 amino acids. V shed 0 bases and J 3 bases; nucleotides not matched to a gene: 2. The CDR3 sequence is CASSLEGAHTEAFF. The CDR3 bases are TGTGCCAGCAGCTTGGAGGGGGCGCACACTGAAGCTTTCTTT.

On this clone itself: Lacking the conserved final phenylalanine or tryptophan, this CDR3 likely reflects a read error. The V and J genes are TRBV4-3 and TRBJ2-7; 11 bases match TRBD2. The CDR3 runs to 16 residues. CDR1 LGHNA and CDR2 YSLEER come from the germline V gene. With 1 base clipped from V and 2 bases from J, the junction kept 4 bases outside the gene matches. The CDR3 sequence is CASSQVVTSGTYEQYL. In nucleotides, the CDR3 is TGCGCCAGCAGCCAAGTTGTGACTAGCGGGACCTACGAGCAGTACCTC.

The chain uses TRBV12-2 and TRBJ2-5; TRBD2 was called by the table and not checked on the DNA. TRBV12-2 is classified as a pseudogene. This CDR3 is built from 14 residues. CDR3: CASRISGREETQYF. Written as DNA, the CDR3 is TGTGCAAGTCGCATTAGCGGGAGAGAAGAGACCCAGTACTTC.

The J gene is TRBJ1-2, the V gene TRBV28; D is unclear. V lost 5 bases and J lost 5, with 15 bases in between. The CDR3 extends over 14 amino acids. Germline V lookup: CDR1 MDHEN, CDR2 SYDVKM. The CDR3 DNA reads as TGTGCCAGCAGTCCCCTGGGAGGGAATTATGGCTACACCTTC. It encodes CASSPLGGNYGYTF.

This clone was observed a single time. The chain links TRBV28 to TRBJ2-1; TRBD2 might be the D (6 bases). Deletions cut 8 bases from V and 15 bases from J, with 20 bases between. The germline V gene has CDR1 MDHEN and CDR2 SYDVKM. The CDR3 is 12 residues long. The CDR3 sequence is CASQAGPVGGFF. The CDR3 DNA reads TGTGCCAGCCAAGCGGGCCCAGTAGGTGGGTTCTTC.

This chain connects TRBV4-1 to TRBJ2-1; no clear D gene. V lost 0 bases to trimming and J lost 4 bases, with 10 bases between them. Germline CDR1 MGHRA, CDR2 YSYEKL. This CDR3 region has 15 residues. CDR3 residues: CASSQDRQIYNEQFF. The CDR3 DNA reads TGCGCCAGCAGCCAAGATCGTCAGATTTACAATGAGCAGTTCTTC.

This chain uses TRBV7-2 with TRBJ2-7; no firm D call. Trimming pared 2 bases from V and 2 bases from J, leaving 7 bases between. The V gene's germline CDR1 is SGHTA and CDR2 FQGNSA. CDR3 size: 13 residues. CDR3 sequence reads: CASSLSVTYEQYF. The CDR3 DNA sequence: TGTGCCAGCAGCTTATCAGTTACCTACGAGCAGTACTTC.

This chain uses TRBV7-8 with TRBJ1-4; 9 nucleotides agree with TRBD1. Losses at the gene ends were 5 bases for V and 10 bases for J; bases not matched to a gene: 14. The CDR3 has 16 residues. The germline V gene encodes CDR1 SGHVS and CDR2 FQNEAQ. The CDR3 region is CASSPDRGTGLSKLFF. As DNA, the CDR3 is TGTGCCAGCAGCCCTGATAGGGGGACAGGGTTGTCAAAACTGTTTTTT.

The chain links TRBV6-6 to TRBJ1-2, with D unresolved. The CDR3 extends over 10 amino acids. With 6 bases removed from V and 6 bases from J, the gap between germline ends came to 5 bases. The germline V gene encodes CDR1 MNHNY and CDR2 SVGAGI (reference sequence). The CDR3 DNA reads TGTGCCAGCAGCGGGGATGGCTACACCTTC. It encodes CASSGDGYTF.

This clone was observed a single time. V and J are TRBV2 and TRBJ2-2; 8 nucleotides agree with TRBD2. V was clipped by 4 bases and J by 5 bases; unmatched bases: 9. The CDR3 totals 16 residues. From germline, CDR1 is SNHLY and CDR2 FYNNEI. The CDR3 region has the DNA TGTGCCAGCAGTGGGTTAGCGGGAAGATTGACCGGGGAGCTGTTTTTT. Its translation: CASSGLAGRLTGELFF.

The J gene is TRBJ1-1, the V gene TRBV6-6; D possibly corresponds to TRBD1 (5 bases). The CDR3 spans 14 residues. CDR1 and CDR2 (germline): MNHNY, SVGAGI (reference sequence). V was shortened by 2 bases and J by 7 bases, with 14 bases between the two germline ends. The CDR3 protein is CASSYLRQSGEAFF. In DNA form, the CDR3 reads TGTGCCAGCAGTTACCTAAGACAGTCGGGTGAAGCTTTCTTT.